A single sample gave rise to the 27 T cell receptor beta chains below, sequenced in a study of PD-1 blockade in mismatch repair-deficient tumors. Generated by immunoSEQ multiplex PCR, the TCRdb table keeps only in-frame clones and is missing some. Seen here are approximately 130,000 clones, 86% observed once, and the top ten hold approximately 12%. Sequencing was performed on peripheral blood, taken 44 weeks after starting pembrolizumab. Receptor source: an adult with mismatch repair-deficient cancer.

The count of this clone is one. The chain joins TRBV6-6 to TRBJ2-5; possible D gene TRBD2, 5 bases. Germline V gives CDR1 MNHNY, CDR2 SVGAGI (reference sequence). Trimming left V 0 bases short and J 7 bases short, with 9 bases between. This CDR3 has 13 residues. The CDR3 loop reads CASSYSSRGTQYF. CDR3 DNA sequence: TGTGCCAGCAGTTACTCGTCACGGGGGACCCAGTACTTC.

V gene TRBV6-1 combines with J gene TRBJ2-5, with a weak D call TRBD2 (6 bases). V lost 8 bases, J lost 4 bases, and 20 bases lay in between. The CDR3 is made up of 15 amino acids. CDR1 is MNHNS, CDR2 SASEGT, per germline. As DNA, the CDR3 is TGTGCCAGCCATACCCTGGGCGGGGTGCGAGAGACCCAGTACTTC. This sequence encodes CASHTLGGVRETQYF.

This clone was recorded once. The gene calls are TRBV6-1 and TRBJ2-3, with TRBD2 matching over 7 bases. V trimming: 0 bases; J trimming: 1 base; junction bases outside the gene matches: 4. The length of the CDR3 is 16 residues. The germline gives CDR1 MNHNS, CDR2 SASEGT. Here the CDR3 DNA reads TGTGCCAGCAGTGAAGCTGGCGGGAGCGGCACAGATACGCAGTATTTT. This sequence encodes CASSEAGGSGTDTQYF.

The chain uses TRBV27 and TRBJ2-1, with D unclear. The germline V gene has CDR1 MNHEY and CDR2 SMNVEV (reference sequence). This CDR3 region has 11 residues. Trimming cost V 5 bases and J 6 bases, with 5 bases left between them. The chain's CDR3 is CASSTSNEQFF. DNA of the CDR3: TGTGCCAGCAGTACCAGCAATGAGCAGTTCTTC.

The chain recombines TRBV5-1 with TRBJ2-7; 8 bases map to TRBD1. V lost 1 base, J lost 0 bases, and 3 bases stayed unmatched. The CDR3 length is 15 residues. The V gene's germline CDR1 is SGHRS and CDR2 YFSETQ. The CDR3 sequence: CASSLTGGSSYEQYF. CDR3 nucleotides: TGCGCCAGCAGCTTGACAGGGGGAAGCTCCTACGAGCAGTACTTC.

This chain uses TRBV11-2 with TRBJ2-3; D call uncertain. Germline CDR1 is SGHAT and CDR2 is FQNNGV. This CDR3 has 14 amino acids. Trimming removed 3 bases at V and 0 bases at J, with 7 bases between. CDR3 DNA sequence: TGTGCCAGCAGCTTTATAACTAGCACAGATACGCAGTATTTT. Protein sequence: CASSFITSTDTQYF.

CDR3 nucleotide sequence: TGTGCCAGCAGAAACCGACAACTTCGTTTGTACTTC. This gives the protein CASRNRQLRLYF. This sequence joins TRBV27 and TRBJ2-7; no clear D gene. This CDR3 has 12 residues. The V gene lost 6 bases and the J gene lost 12 bases, with 18 bases spanning the gap. Germline V gives CDR1 MNHEY, CDR2 SMNVEV (reference sequence).

This chain joins TRBV5-1 and TRBJ2-7; D not certain. Germline lookup yields CDR1 SGHRS and CDR2 YFSETQ. The V end was cut by 4 bases, the J end by 7 bases, with 15 bases between. The CDR3 totals 13 residues. DNA of the CDR3: TGCGCCAGCAGCCAAACGGCCCTTTATGAGCAGTACTTC. It specifies CASSQTALYEQYF.

Only one count was recorded for this clone. The CDR3 sequence: CASSRRGGESYTF. CDR3 DNA: TGTGCCAGCAGCCGGAGGGGAGGCGAGAGCTACACCTTC. This chain joins TRBV7-2 and TRBJ1-2, with D possibly being TRBD1 (5 bases). The V gene lost 5 bases and the J gene lost 9 bases, with 16 bases spanning the gap. The CDR3 extends over 13 amino acids. Per germline, CDR1 SGHTA and CDR2 FQGNSA.

This clone was seen once. The rearrangement links TRBV9 to TRBJ2-3, with D unresolved. The V end lost 5 bases, the J end lost 2 bases, and 6 bases lay between the germline ends. The CDR3 length is 12 residues. Germline CDR1 and CDR2: SGDLS and YYNGEE. CDR3 coding DNA: TGTGCCAGCAGGTCAATCACAGATACGCAGTATTTT. Protein: CASRSITDTQYF.

The chain recombines TRBV19 with TRBJ2-1, with TRBD2 matching over 7 bases. CDR1 is LNHDA, CDR2 SQIVND, per germline (reference sequence). The junction had 7 bases not matched to a gene; V was cut back by 5 bases and J by 6 bases. The CDR3 sequence is 14 residues long. CDR3 coding DNA: TGTGCCAGTAGTTCAAGGCTAGCGGCCAATGAGCAGTTCTTC. Its translation: CASSSRLAANEQFF.

The rearrangement joins TRBV5-4 to TRBJ2-2; 7 positions match TRBD2. The trim removed 3 bases at V and 5 bases at J, leaving 7 bases unmatched. The CDR3 extends over 15 amino acids. Germline V lookup: CDR1 SGHNT, CDR2 YYREEE (reference sequence). CDR3: CASSSLTSLTGELFF. Here the CDR3 DNA reads TGTGCCAGCAGCTCATTGACTAGCTTGACCGGGGAGCTGTTTTTT.

The rearrangement joins TRBV11-2 to TRBJ2-3; 10 nucleotides agree with TRBD2. Per germline, CDR1 SGHAT and CDR2 FQNNGV. The CDR3 has 13 amino acids. V shed 5 bases, J shed 8 bases, and the junction held 4 bases outside the gene matches. This chain's CDR3 is CASSTSGDGTQYF. CDR3 sequence (DNA): TGTGCCAGCAGCACTAGCGGGGATGGTACGCAGTATTTT.

The chain combines TRBV28 with TRBJ2-3, with TRBD2 identical over 10 bases. This CDR3 is built from 16 residues. V dropped 4 bases and J dropped 2; count of bases not matched to a gene: 6. Germline assignment: CDR1 MDHEN and CDR2 SYDVKM. CDR3 protein: CASSSSGRNPTDTQYF. DNA of the CDR3: TGTGCCAGCAGTTCTAGCGGGAGAAATCCCACAGATACGCAGTATTTT.

Concerning this clone itself: The same CDR3 arises from other DNA sequences in this sample as well. The chain carries TRBV13 and TRBJ2-5; D remains unclear. The CDR3 spans 14 residues. Germline-derived CDR1 and CDR2 are PRHDT and FYEKMQ (reference sequence). V was trimmed by 0 bases and J by 2 bases, leaving 7 bases between them. As DNA, the CDR3 is TGTGCCAGCAGCTTAGGTGGCGGACAAGAGACCCAGTACTTC. Protein product: CASSLGGGQETQYF. Using reference TRBV13 and TRBJ2-5 for the parts outside the CDR3, the full variable domain is AAGVIQSPRHLIKEKRETATLKCYPIPRHDTVYWYQQGPGQDPQFLISFYEKMQSDKGSIPDRFSAQQFSDYHSELNMSSLELGDSALYFCASSLGGGQETQYFGPGTRLLVL.

The chain links TRBV10-3 to TRBJ2-7, with no clear D. Per germline, CDR1 ENHRY and CDR2 SYGVKD. V was pared by 4 bases and J by 0 bases, with 10 bases between. This CDR3 is 14 amino acids long. The DNA of the CDR3 is TGTGCCATCAGTGTTCTGGACGTCTCCTACGAGCAGTACTTC. Translating it yields CAISVLDVSYEQYF.

The chain recombines TRBV4-2 with TRBJ2-2; D not resolved. V was cut by 5 bases and J by 3 bases, with 10 bases left in between. Per germline, CDR1 LGHNA and CDR2 YNFKEQ. This CDR3 comprises 14 residues. The CDR3 reads CASSNSWDTGELFF. CDR3 DNA: TGTGCCAGCAGCAACTCGTGGGACACCGGGGAGCTGTTTTTT.

The chain uses TRBV7-3 and TRBJ2-7; D is ambiguous. The germline V gene has CDR1 SGHTA and CDR2 FQGTGA. This CDR3 is built from 12 residues. Trimming cost V 9 bases and J 6 bases, with 15 bases left between them. In DNA form, the CDR3 reads TGTGCCAGATCTCGTCTAAGAACCGAGCAGTACTTC. Translated, it gives CARSRLRTEQYF.

Details on this clone: This same CDR3 is encoded by further DNA sequences in the sample. The gene calls are TRBV7-9 and TRBJ1-2; no reliable D call. The length of the CDR3 is 14 residues. Trimming took 1 base from V and 4 from J, leaving 10 bases between them. Germline loops: CDR1 SEHNR, CDR2 FQNEAQ (reference sequence). The CDR3 protein is CASSLVPASYGYTF. The CDR3 DNA is TGTGCCAGCAGCTTAGTCCCAGCTAGCTATGGCTACACCTTC. Supplemented by reference TRBV7-9 and TRBJ1-2, the full variable domain reads DTGVSQNPRHKITKRGQNVTFRCDPISEHNRLYWYRQTLGQGPEFLTYFQNEAQLEKSRLLSDRFSAERPKGSFSTLEIQRTEQGDSAMYLCASSLVPASYGYTFGSGTRLTVV.

The J gene is TRBJ2-7, the V gene TRBV7-9; D remains ambiguous. Germline-derived CDR1 and CDR2 are SEHNR and FQNEAQ (reference sequence). There are 12 residues in the CDR3. Trimming removed 4 bases at V and 5 bases at J, with 9 bases between. The CDR3 sequence: CASSWEVDEQYF. The CDR3 region has the DNA TGTGCCAGCAGCTGGGAAGTGGACGAGCAGTACTTC.

The chain is built from TRBV4-1 and TRBJ2-2, with TRBD2 matching over 15 bases. Germline V gene sequence: CDR1 MGHRA, CDR2 YSYEKL. The ends lost 4 bases at V and 5 bases at J; junction bases unmatched: 2. This CDR3 is 16 amino acids long. CDR3 nucleotides: TGCGCCAGCAGCCCGGGGACTAGCGGGAGGACCGGGGAGCTGTTTTTT. Translation gives CASSPGTSGRTGELFF.

J is TRBJ1-5 and V is TRBV4-1; D gene ambiguous. The CDR3 runs to 14 residues. Germline V gives CDR1 MGHRA, CDR2 YSYEKL. Trimming cost V 2 bases and J 0 bases, with 5 bases left between them. The CDR3 reads CASSQLLSNQPQHF. The CDR3, as DNA: TGCGCCAGCAGCCAATTACTTAGCAATCAGCCCCAGCATTTT.

The V call is TRBV7-9, the J call TRBJ2-7; 7 bases are shared with TRBD2. Germline V CDR1 and CDR2: SEHNR, FQNEAQ (reference sequence). The ends lost 8 bases at V and 5 bases at J; junction bases unmatched: 12. The CDR3 runs 14 residues. This CDR3 is CASRPPGGTNEQYF. CDR3 in DNA: TGTGCCAGCCGCCCCCCGGGAGGAACAAACGAGCAGTACTTC.

The V gene is TRBV6-6, the J gene TRBJ2-1, with 10 bases that match TRBD2. The CDR3 spans 15 residues. V trimming: 6 bases; J trimming: 4 bases; junction bases outside the gene matches: 6. Germline assignment: CDR1 MNHNY and CDR2 SVGAGI (reference sequence). The CDR3 nucleotides are TGTGCCAGCAGCTTGGGACTAGCGAGATACAATGAGCAGTTCTTC. Its protein product is CASSLGLARYNEQFF.

The V call is TRBV9, the J call TRBJ2-3; 7 positions match TRBD2. This CDR3 region has 16 residues. Per the germline V gene, CDR1 is SGDLS and CDR2 is YYNGEE. V shed 0 bases and J 2 bases; nucleotides not matched to a gene: 6. The CDR3 coding sequence is TGTGCCAGCAGCGTAGATGGCCTAGCGGACACAGATACGCAGTATTTT. This gives the protein CASSVDGLADTDTQYF.

The chain joins TRBV11-3 to TRBJ2-5; 12 bases align to TRBD2. The CDR3 length is 16 residues. Germline CDR1 reads SGHNT; CDR2 reads YENEEA. Trimming took 9 bases from V and 0 from J; bases not matched to a gene: 8. Here the CDR3 reads CASTPGTSGYQETQYF. In nucleotides, the CDR3 is TGTGCCAGTACCCCCGGGACTAGCGGGTACCAAGAGACCCAGTACTTC.

V and J are TRBV27 and TRBJ2-1; D is unresolved. Deletions cut 2 bases from V and 4 bases from J, with 12 bases between. CDR1 and CDR2 (germline): MNHEY, SMNVEV (reference sequence). CDR3 length: 15 residues. Written as DNA, the CDR3 is TGTGCCAGCAGTTTAGAGTTCCGGGCTTACAATGAGCAGTTCTTC. Translation: CASSLEFRAYNEQFF.